Listed here are 28 T cell receptor beta chains from one sample, sequenced in a study of blood T cell repertoires in COVID-19. Method: immunoSEQ multiplex PCR; TCRdb's copy keeps in-frame clones and lacks some. The sample carries 130,000 to 150,000 clones, more than 70% recorded once. What was sequenced was peripheral blood. The origin of the receptors is a human donor in a cohort sampled during active COVID-19.

This rearrangement joins TRBV28 to TRBJ1-2; 8 bases are a match to TRBD1. With V trimmed by 10 bases and J by 4 bases, 14 bases remained unmatched. The CDR3 consists of 15 residues. Germline V CDR1 and CDR2: MDHEN, SYDVKM. CDR3 amino acids: CATDRERGGLYGYTF. The CDR3 DNA follows: TGTGCCACGGACAGGGAAAGGGGTGGGCTCTATGGCTACACCTTC.

CDR3 DNA: TGCAGTGCCGCAACAGGGCCAACCCAGTACTTC. It codes for CSAATGPTQYF. This chain connects TRBV20-1 to TRBJ2-5, with a weak D call TRBD1 (6 bases). The CDR3 covers 11 residues. Germline CDR1 and CDR2: DFQATT and SNEGSKA (reference sequence). Trimming removed 6 bases at V and 8 bases at J, with 13 bases between.

This chain links TRBV6-5 with TRBJ1-2, with a weak D call TRBD1 (5 bases). The CDR3 loop spans 14 amino acids. CDR1 is MNHEY, CDR2 SVGAGI, per germline. With 2 bases removed from V and 4 bases from J, the gap between germline ends came to 11 bases. The CDR3 coding sequence is TGTGCCAGCAGTTACATCCCAGGGTTCTATGGCTACACCTTC. Its protein product is CASSYIPGFYGYTF.

The gene calls are TRBV7-8 and TRBJ1-5, with 10 bases matching TRBD1. Germline lookup yields CDR1 SGHVS and CDR2 FQNEAQ. The CDR3 loop spans 16 amino acids. Losses at the gene ends were 2 bases for V and 2 bases for J; bases not matched to a gene: 3. This CDR3 reads CASSLRQGAGNQPQHF. The CDR3 DNA reads as TGTGCCAGCAGCTTAAGACAGGGGGCCGGCAATCAGCCCCAGCATTTT.

The chain carries TRBV7-6 and TRBJ2-7, with 9 bases fitting TRBD2. The CDR3 is made up of 15 amino acids. The germline V gene encodes CDR1 SGHVS and CDR2 FNYEAQ. Germline trimming cut 9 bases from V and 2 bases from J; bases unmatched to any gene: 11. The CDR3 DNA reads as TGTGCCAGTGCGGTTCGTAGCGGGGGCCCCTACGAGCAGTACTTC. It yields the protein CASAVRSGGPYEQYF.

V is TRBV24-1 and J is TRBJ2-6; D ambiguous. CDR3 length: 15 amino acids. The V gene lost 5 bases and the J gene lost 0 bases, with 7 bases spanning the gap. Germline V CDR1 and CDR2: KGHDR, SFDVKD. Here the CDR3 DNA reads TGTGCCACCAGTGTGTCGGGCTCTGGGGCCAACGTCCTGACTTTC. Its translation is CATSVSGSGANVLTF.

V and J are TRBV10-1 and TRBJ2-7; possibly TRBD2 for D (6 bases). CDR3 length: 16 amino acids. V was cut by 4 bases and J by 3 bases, with 19 bases left in between. Per germline, CDR1 WNHNN and CDR2 SYGVQD (reference sequence). Here the CDR3 reads CASSVCRERGGYEQYF. The CDR3 nucleotides read TGCGCCAGCAGTGTGTGCCGGGAGAGAGGAGGCTACGAGCAGTACTTC.

This chain joins TRBV5-1 and TRBJ2-7; TRBD1 matches at 8 bases. The CDR3 runs 15 residues. Per germline, CDR1 SGHRS and CDR2 YFSETQ. V shed 7 bases and J 4 bases; nucleotides not matched to a gene: 13. DNA for the CDR3: TGCGCCAGCCGTCCTGGACAGGGCATACGGTACGAGCAGTACTTC. This translates into CASRPGQGIRYEQYF.

The genes are TRBV15 and TRBJ1-3; D is perhaps TRBD1 (5 bases). Germline V CDR1 and CDR2: LNHNV, YYDKDF (reference sequence). The CDR3 is 19 residues long. Trimming took off 0 bases at V and 1 base at J, with 19 bases between the two ends. The chain's CDR3 is CATSRDYGGSGGSGNTIYF. The CDR3 DNA reads as TGTGCCACCAGCAGAGATTACGGAGGCAGTGGGGGGTCTGGAAACACCATATATTTT.

This clone has a handful of counts. This chain uses TRBV7-9 with TRBJ1-6; 7 nucleotides align to TRBD1. Trimming at V came to 8 bases and at J to 3 bases, leaving 7 bases not matched to a gene. The CDR3 contains 15 residues. Looked up from germline, CDR1 is SEHNR and CDR2 is FQNEAQ (reference sequence). CDR3 protein: CASGGQGVYNSPLHF. CDR3 coding DNA: TGTGCCAGCGGGGGGCAGGGGGTCTATAATTCACCCCTCCACTTT.

This chain links TRBV30 with TRBJ2-5; D is perhaps TRBD2 (5 bases). V was shortened by 5 bases and J by 5 bases, with 15 bases between the two germline ends. The CDR3 is 13 amino acids. Germline CDR1 reads GTSNPN; CDR2 reads SVGIG (reference sequence). Written as DNA, the CDR3 is TGTGCCTGGTCGGCGGGTTTCTCGGAGACCCAGTACTTC. This encodes CAWSAGFSETQYF.

The chain is built from TRBV5-5 and TRBJ2-7; 7 bases fit TRBD1. CDR3 length equals 14 residues. CDR1 is SGHKS, CDR2 YYEKEE, per germline (reference sequence). J lost 3 bases, V lost 0 bases, and 3 bases had no gene match. CDR3 amino acids: CASSLGAGGYEQYF. CDR3 nucleotide sequence: TGTGCCAGCAGCTTGGGCGCAGGGGGCTACGAGCAGTACTTC.

The V call is TRBV6-5, the J call TRBJ2-7; maybe TRBD1 (6 bases). Per the germline V gene, CDR1 is MNHEY and CDR2 is SVGAGI. The V end lost 6 bases, the J end lost 3 bases, and 18 bases lay between the germline ends. The CDR3 contains 15 residues. DNA of the CDR3: TGTGCCAGCAGCCCCCCTTGGGACATGTACTACGAGCAGTACTTC. Its translation is CASSPPWDMYYEQYF.

V and J are TRBV7-3 and TRBJ2-5; no clear D. This CDR3 is built from 13 residues. Trimming cost V 0 bases and J 7 bases, with 9 bases left between them. Germline values: CDR1 SGHTA, CDR2 FQGTGA. The CDR3 sequence: CASSLTRVGTQYF. The CDR3 coding sequence is TGTGCCAGCAGCTTAACACGGGTGGGGACCCAGTACTTC.

The chain carries TRBV27 and TRBJ1-5; D gene unclear. This CDR3 region has 17 residues. V lost 7 bases to trimming and J lost 1 base, with 20 bases between them. Germline CDR1 is MNHEY and CDR2 is SMNVEV (reference sequence). The DNA of the CDR3 is TGTGCCAGCAAAATTTTCGGAGACCCCCTAAGCAATCAGCCCCAGCATTTT. It encodes CASKIFGDPLSNQPQHF.

This chain connects TRBV19 to TRBJ2-1; 12 bases align to TRBD2. Germline V gene data show CDR1 as LNHDA and CDR2 as SQIVND (reference sequence). The CDR3 consists of 18 residues. J gave up 5 bases and V 0 bases, and 8 bases lay outside the gene matches. CDR3 sequence (DNA): TGTGCCAGTAGTATAGATCTAGCGGGAGGGAATAGGGACAATGAGCAGTTCTTC. Translating it yields CASSIDLAGGNRDNEQFF.

CDR3 region: CASSDTAGGASGANVLTF. The DNA for the CDR3 is TGTGCCAGCAGTGACACGGCAGGGGGCGCTTCTGGGGCCAACGTCCTGACTTTC. The chain has TRBV2 and TRBJ2-6, with 8 bases identical to TRBD1. The CDR3 loop spans 18 amino acids. Germline-derived CDR1 and CDR2 are SNHLY and FYNNEI. The V and J ends lost 3 bases and 1 base, in that order; junction bases with no gene match: 8.

The chain recombines TRBV29-1 with TRBJ2-5; a weak D match, TRBD2 (6 bases). The germline V gene encodes CDR1 SQVTM and CDR2 ANQGSEA. The germline V and J ends were trimmed by 7 bases and 5 bases, with 17 bases remaining between them. The CDR3 consists of 13 residues. The CDR3, as DNA: TGCAGCGGAGGGACTCCTTCGGGGGAGACCCAGTACTTC. The encoded protein is CSGGTPSGETQYF.

This clone was observed a single time. The chain links TRBV20-1 to TRBJ1-5; D uncertain. Trimming removed 2 bases from V and 11 bases from J, with 7 bases in between. The CDR3 has 10 residues. The germline V gene has CDR1 DFQATT and CDR2 SNEGSKA (reference sequence). The CDR3 DNA is TGCAGTGCTAGAACCCTATCCCAGCATTTT. Protein: CSARTLSQHF.

This clone was recorded only once. The chain carries TRBV7-9 and TRBJ1-3; weak D call: TRBD1 (6 bases). This CDR3 is built from 16 residues. V was pared by 6 bases and J by 0 bases, with 15 bases between. Per the germline V gene, CDR1 is SEHNR and CDR2 is FQNEAQ (reference sequence). The CDR3 loop is CASSRGGASSGNTIYF. The DNA of the CDR3 is TGTGCCAGCAGTCGAGGGGGGGCGAGCTCTGGAAACACCATATATTTT.

The rearrangement uses TRBV5-1 and TRBJ2-5; 10 bases match TRBD1. Germline CDR1 reads SGHRS; CDR2 reads YFSETQ. Germline trimming cut 5 bases from V and 1 base from J; bases unmatched to any gene: 5. CDR3 length equals 15 residues. The CDR3: CASSWGDRGQETQYF. Written as DNA, the CDR3 is TGCGCCAGCAGTTGGGGGGACAGGGGCCAAGAGACCCAGTACTTC.

V usage is TRBV4-1 and J usage is TRBJ2-5; TRBD2 matches at 14 bases. Germline CDR1 reads MGHRA; CDR2 reads YSYEKL. CDR3 size: 19 residues. V was clipped by 4 bases and J by 7 bases; unmatched bases: 17. DNA of the CDR3: TGCGCCAGCAGCCTCCCCCCCGGGACTAGCGGGAGAGGTGGGGGGACCCAGTACTTC. Residues: CASSLPPGTSGRGGGTQYF.

The chain links TRBV6-1 to TRBJ2-1; D is possibly TRBD2 (6 bases). Germline V gene lookup returns CDR1 MNHNS and CDR2 SASEGT. CDR3 length: 16 amino acids. The ends were cut back, 4 bases at V and 1 base at J, with 14 bases in the middle. CDR3 DNA: TGTGCCAGCAGTGGGGGGAGGTTAACTTCCTACAATGAGCAGTTCTTC. Amino acids: CASSGGRLTSYNEQFF.

The CDR3 coding sequence is TGTGCCAGCACCTCCGCGGGAGGGAAATTCAATGAGCAGTTCTTC. This encodes CASTSAGGKFNEQFF. The rearrangement joins TRBV7-2 to TRBJ2-1; 9 nucleotides align to TRBD2. V lost 7 bases, J lost 6 bases, and 10 bases stayed unmatched. There are 15 residues in the CDR3. The V gene's germline CDR1 is SGHTA and CDR2 FQGNSA.

This sequence joins TRBV5-4 and TRBJ2-1; no clear D. From germline, CDR1 is SGHNT and CDR2 YYREEE (reference sequence). The CDR3 covers 13 residues. The ends were cut back, 3 bases at V and 4 bases at J, with 8 bases in the middle. CDR3 DNA: TGTGCCAGCAGCTCCGGGTATTACAATGAGCAGTTCTTC. Amino acid sequence: CASSSGYYNEQFF.

The chain uses TRBV19 and TRBJ2-1; 11 positions agree with TRBD2. Germline values: CDR1 LNHDA, CDR2 SQIVND (reference sequence). The CDR3 is made up of 16 amino acids. With V trimmed by 6 bases and J by 2 bases, 6 bases remained unmatched. The CDR3 loop reads CASSHHSGGAYNEQFF. For the CDR3, the DNA is TGTGCCAGTAGCCATCATAGCGGGGGGGCCTACAATGAGCAGTTCTTC.

The chain joins TRBV5-5 to TRBJ1-1; the D gene is possibly TRBD1 (5 bases). Between the trimmed V and J ends, which lost 1 base and 0 bases, there was a span of 13 bases. Per germline, CDR1 SGHKS and CDR2 YYEKEE (reference sequence). The CDR3 is 16 residues long. The CDR3 region has the DNA TGTGCCAGCAGCTTGTTGGCAGGGATGATGAACACTGAAGCTTTCTTT. Protein: CASSLLAGMMNTEAFF.

The rearrangement joins TRBV7-3 to TRBJ2-1, with 7 bases fitting TRBD1. The CDR3 is 15 residues long. V was pared by 5 bases and J by 5 bases, with 9 bases of the junction left unmatched. Germline CDR1 is SGHTA and CDR2 is FQGTGA. CDR3 coding DNA: TGTGCCAGCAGCCCGACAGGGCTCGCCAACAATGAGCAGTTCTTC. Amino acid sequence: CASSPTGLANNEQFF.